One sample yielded the 12 T cell receptor beta chains listed below, sequenced in a study of shared clonotypes between healthy human individuals. CD45RO-negative, CCR7-positively selected cells formed the naive CD8 fraction, excluding terminally differentiated effector memory CD45RA+ cells. Sequencing was performed with immunoSEQ multiplex PCR; in TCRdb, only in-frame clones are kept and a portion is missing. The sample lists over 2 million clones, 85% to 95% occurring once. Sequencing used naive CD8+ T cells sorted from blood. The receptor set was obtained from a man aged 18 to 30 in good health.

In the case of this clone: An end of the junction differs from the germline gene, which may be a read error. J is TRBJ2-1 and V is TRBV7-7; 7 nucleotides match TRBD2. Looked up from germline, CDR1 is SSHAT and CDR2 is FNYEAQ (reference sequence). This CDR3 region has 16 residues. In DNA form, the CDR3 reads TGTGCTAGCAGCTTAGAGCCGACTAGCATAGGCTATGAGCAGTTCTTC. It codes for CASSLEPTSIGYEQFF. The variable domain in full, completed from reference TRBV7-7 and TRBJ2-1, reads GAGVSQSPRYKVTKRGQDVTLRCDPISSHATLYWYQQALGQGPEFLTYFNYEAQPDKSGLPSDRFSAERPEGSISTLTIQRTEQRDSAMYRCASSLEPTSIGYEQFFGPGTRLTVL.

This clone appeared a single time. The sample holds other DNA sequences that translate to the same CDR3. V is TRBV27 and J is TRBJ2-7, with a possible D match to TRBD1 (6 bases). The CDR3 is made up of 14 amino acids. The ends were cut back, 0 bases at V and 2 bases at J, with 8 bases in the middle. CDR1 is MNHEY, CDR2 SMNVEV, per germline (reference sequence). CDR3 DNA: TGTGCCAGCAGTTTATCTCCAGGGGCCTACGAGCAGTACTTC. Its protein is CASSLSPGAYEQYF.

V is TRBV13 and J is TRBJ2-5; TRBD1 is a possible D gene (7 bases). The V end was cut by 2 bases, the J end by 4 bases, with 11 bases between. Germline-derived CDR1 and CDR2 are PRHDT and FYEKMQ (reference sequence). This CDR3 has 14 residues. The CDR3 DNA follows: TGTGCCAGCAGCTTACGACAGGGAGGAGAGACCCAGTACTTC. This encodes CASSLRQGGETQYF.

This clone has only one observation. This chain connects TRBV5-4 to TRBJ2-1, with D unresolved. Trimming shortened V by 1 base and J by 0 bases, and 5 bases separated the two germline ends. The CDR3 spans 14 residues. Germline CDR1 reads SGHNT; CDR2 reads YYREEE (reference sequence). CDR3 region: CASSLRSSYNEQFF. In DNA, the CDR3 is TGTGCCAGCAGCTTGCGGTCCTCCTACAATGAGCAGTTCTTC.

The J gene is TRBJ1-1, the V gene TRBV4-1; 7 bases align to TRBD1. The V gene end was trimmed by 2 bases and the J gene end by 3 bases; junction bases not matched to a gene: 3. This CDR3 has 14 residues. Germline V gene lookup returns CDR1 MGHRA and CDR2 YSYEKL. The CDR3 here is CASSQMQGDTEAFF. The DNA of the CDR3 is TGCGCCAGCAGCCAAATGCAGGGGGACACTGAAGCTTTCTTT.

The chain carries TRBV5-6 and TRBJ2-3; D perhaps matches TRBD2 (6 bases). V was pared by 1 base and J by 2 bases, with 11 bases between. This CDR3 region has 15 residues. Germline V gives CDR1 SGHDT, CDR2 YYEEEE. The CDR3 DNA is TGTGCCAGCAGCTTGAGTAGCGGCTACACAGATACGCAGTATTTT. Its translation is CASSLSSGYTDTQYF.

Comment on this clone: Other DNA sequences in this specimen translate into the identical CDR3. The chain combines TRBV9 with TRBJ1-5; D gene uncertain. V lost 0 bases and J lost 1, with 2 bases in between. The CDR3 extends over 13 amino acids. Germline V lookup: CDR1 SGDLS, CDR2 YYNGEE. CDR3 loop: CASSVASNQPQHF. As DNA, the CDR3 is TGTGCCAGCAGCGTAGCAAGCAATCAGCCCCAGCATTTT.

The CDR3, as DNA: TGTGCCAGTAGTATAGATCCGCCCCGGGAGCAGTACTTC. This encodes CASSIDPPREQYF. The chain combines TRBV19 with TRBJ2-7; D remains unclear. V was pared by 0 bases and J by 7 bases, with 10 bases between. The CDR3 spans 13 residues. The germline V gene encodes CDR1 LNHDA and CDR2 SQIVND (reference sequence).

This chain uses TRBV6-5 with TRBJ2-2; D not resolved. CDR1 and CDR2 from the germline V gene are MNHEY and SVGAGI. The CDR3 has 11 amino acids. Trimming left V 7 bases short and J 5 bases short, with 5 bases between. Written as DNA, the CDR3 is TGTGCCAGCACCCATACCGGGGAGCTGTTTTTT. Translated: CASTHTGELFF.

The CDR3 region is CASSFRGLPPSETQYF. In DNA, the CDR3 is TGTGCCAGCAGCTTCAGGGGACTGCCCCCTTCAGAGACCCAGTACTTC. The chain recombines TRBV5-5 with TRBJ2-5; D might be TRBD1 or TRBD2, each matching 6 bases. There are 16 residues in the CDR3. Trimming removed 2 bases at V and 4 bases at J, with 18 bases between. CDR1 is SGHKS, CDR2 YYEKEE, per germline (reference sequence).

This clone showed up just once. The chain has TRBV6-5 and TRBJ1-1; 7 nucleotides agree with TRBD1. Trimming cost V 6 bases and J 6 bases; bases outside gene matches: 13. The CDR3 totals 15 residues. Germline V gene data show CDR1 as MNHEY and CDR2 as SVGAGI. CDR3 residues: CASRGETGVFSEAFF. In nucleotides, the CDR3 is TGTGCCAGCAGAGGGGAAACAGGGGTTTTTTCTGAAGCTTTCTTT.

The chain joins TRBV7-2 to TRBJ2-7; no clear D. The CDR3 is made up of 14 amino acids. Germline lookup yields CDR1 SGHTA and CDR2 FQGNSA. V lost 2 bases and J 2 bases, leaving 10 bases between the germline ends. CDR3 in DNA: TGTGCCAGCAGCTTATCGGCAGGCACCTACGAGCAGTACTTC. This gives the protein CASSLSAGTYEQYF.